Below are 30 T cell receptor beta chains sequenced from a single sample in a study of T cells after yellow fever vaccination. A single record per CDR3 protein comes from TCRdb applying MiXCR to the 5' RACE reads. The top ten clones hold roughly 2% of a sample with more than 65,000 distinct CDR3 sequences, roughly 6% of them seen once. The sequenced sample was CD4+ T cells sorted from PBMCs, obtained roughly 15 days after the first yellow fever vaccination. These receptors all stem from a man between 18 and 29 years old who received the YFV17D yellow fever vaccine.

This clonotype was recorded at least ten times. The V gene is TRBV27, the J gene TRBJ1-6; a weak D match, TRBD1 (6 bases). CDR1 MNHEY and CDR2 SMNVEV come from the germline V gene (reference sequence). The CDR3 totals 16 residues. Trimming removed 2 bases at V and 8 bases at J, with 16 bases between. CDR3 in amino acids: CASSLIAGGIDSPLHF. DNA for the CDR3: TGTGCCAGCAGTTTAATAGCCGGGGGCATCGATTCACCCCTCCACTTT.

This clonotype was recorded at least ten times. V usage is TRBV4-1 and J usage is TRBJ2-1; D could derive from TRBD1 or TRBD2 (5 bases each). Germline assignment: CDR1 MGHRA and CDR2 YSYEKL. This CDR3 spans 18 amino acids. The V end lost 0 bases, the J end lost 0 bases, and 15 bases lay between the germline ends. The CDR3 DNA sequence: TGCGCCAGCAGCCAAGATGGGGGAGATGCTCCCTCCTACAATGAGCAGTTCTTC. This sequence encodes CASSQDGGDAPSYNEQFF.

This clonotype occurred many times. Here the CDR3 reads CASSLGILAVDYNEQFF. In DNA, the CDR3 is TGCGCCAGCAGCTTGGGAATTCTGGCGGTAGATTACAATGAGCAGTTCTTC. This chain uses TRBV5-1 with TRBJ2-1; D is unclear. Deletions cut 0 bases from V and 4 bases from J, with 17 bases between. Germline-derived CDR1 and CDR2 are SGHRS and YFSETQ. The CDR3 is made up of 17 amino acids.

This clonotype was counted many times. The chain employs TRBV2 and TRBJ2-5; D not certain. Germline V CDR1 and CDR2: SNHLY, FYNNEI. Trimming cost V 4 bases and J 0 bases, with 12 bases left between them. This CDR3 is 15 amino acids long. The CDR3 loop reads CASSGSSPDQETQYF. The CDR3 DNA reads as TGTGCCAGCAGTGGGTCCTCACCAGACCAAGAGACCCAGTACTTC.

This clonotype was detected many times. V is TRBV4-3 and J is TRBJ2-1; 8 bases are a match to TRBD1. CDR3 length equals 16 residues. Germline V gene lookup returns CDR1 LGHNA and CDR2 YSLEER. J lost 4 bases, V lost 4 bases, and 9 bases had no gene match. The CDR3 nucleotides read TGCGCCAGCAGCCGGGGGACAGGAGAACCTTACAATGAGCAGTTCTTC. Encoded protein: CASSRGTGEPYNEQFF.

This clonotype was detected ten times or more. The V gene is TRBV7-9, the J gene TRBJ1-1; tentative D call: TRBD1 (6 bases). Germline V gives CDR1 SEHNR, CDR2 FQNEAQ (reference sequence). The CDR3 is made up of 14 amino acids. V lost 5 bases and J 0 bases, leaving 10 bases between the germline ends. CDR3 nucleotide sequence: TGTGCCAGCAGCCCAGGGACATTGAACACTGAAGCTTTCTTT. It encodes CASSPGTLNTEAFF.

This clonotype was counted ten times or more. V usage is TRBV20-1 and J usage is TRBJ2-5; D not certain. Trimming pared 8 bases from V and 3 bases from J, leaving 16 bases between. Per the germline V gene, CDR1 is DFQATT and CDR2 is SNEGSKA (reference sequence). The CDR3 runs to 13 residues. The chain's CDR3 is CSPSKGSKETQYF. The CDR3 DNA reads TGCAGTCCGTCGAAGGGCAGCAAAGAGACCCAGTACTTC.

In this sample, this clonotype turned up many times. The chain employs TRBV6-2 or TRBV6-3 and TRBJ2-3, with 13 positions matching TRBD2. The CDR3 length is 16 residues. V lost 6 bases to trimming and J lost 3 bases; unmatched junction nucleotides: 6. Germline-derived CDR1 and CDR2 are MNHEY and SVGEGT. CDR3 sequence (DNA): TGTGCCAGCAGCCCACTAGCGGGGGGGCGAACAGATACGCAGTATTTT. Protein product: CASSPLAGGRTDTQYF.

This clonotype was picked up many times. The chain is built from TRBV5-4 and TRBJ2-1; tentatively, D is TRBD1 (6 bases). V dropped 4 bases and J dropped 5 bases, with 10 bases sitting between them. Per the germline V gene, CDR1 is SGHNT and CDR2 is YYREEE (reference sequence). This CDR3 region has 13 residues. DNA of the CDR3: TGTGCCAGCAGCCCTCAGGGGAACAATGAGCAGTTCTTC. This sequence encodes CASSPQGNNEQFF.

This clonotype has ten or more counts. This chain uses TRBV4-1 with TRBJ1-2; unclear D gene. The CDR3 contains 17 residues. Germline V CDR1 and CDR2: MGHRA, YSYEKL. V was trimmed by 0 bases and J by 8 bases, leaving 22 bases between them. CDR3 sequence (DNA): TGCGCCAGCAGCCAAGAAAGCCGGACCGAGCTGAGTGGGGGCTACACCTTC. Amino acid sequence: CASSQESRTELSGGYTF.

This clonotype occurred many times. CDR3 bases: TGTGCCACCAAGCCGGGACAGGGGATCATGAACACTGAAGCTTTCTTT. It is translated as CATKPGQGIMNTEAFF. V usage is TRBV15 and J usage is TRBJ1-1, with 10 bases aligning to TRBD1. The germline V gene encodes CDR1 LNHNV and CDR2 YYDKDF (reference sequence). CDR3 length: 16 amino acids. The junction had 8 bases not matched to a gene; V was cut back by 7 bases and J by 0 bases.

This clonotype was recorded many times. The chain uses TRBV5-8 and TRBJ2-7; 7 nucleotides align to TRBD1. CDR1 is SGHTS, CDR2 YDEGEE, per germline. V shed 7 bases, J shed 1 base, and the junction held 17 bases outside the gene matches. CDR3 size: 17 residues. In DNA form, the CDR3 reads TGTGCCAGCCGCCAATTAAGGGACAGACTACTATCCTACGAGCAGTACTTC. It yields the protein CASRQLRDRLLSYEQYF.

This clonotype showed up many times. The CDR3 nucleotides read TGTGCCAGCAGCGTAATGGGCTCGGGTGATACGCAGTATTTT. This gives the protein CASSVMGSGDTQYF. The chain joins TRBV9 to TRBJ2-3; D not certain. The CDR3 spans 14 residues. V was trimmed by 1 base and J by 6 bases, leaving 12 bases between them. Per germline, CDR1 SGDLS and CDR2 YYNGEE.

There are many counts of this clonotype. The chain couples TRBV6-5 to TRBJ1-6; D remains ambiguous. The length of the CDR3 is 17 residues. Germline loops: CDR1 MNHEY, CDR2 SVGAGI. Between the trimmed V and J ends, which lost 11 bases and 0 bases, there was a span of 20 bases. CDR3 in DNA: TGTGCCTACCGAGCGGGTCTGGGCGGCTCCTATAATTCACCCCTCCACTTT. Its protein is CAYRAGLGGSYNSPLHF.

This clonotype occurred many times. This chain uses TRBV30 with TRBJ2-7, with D unclear. The germline CDR1 and CDR2 sequences are GTSNPN and SVGIG (reference sequence). Trimming cost V 0 bases and J 3 bases, with 6 bases left between them. CDR3 size: 12 residues. The CDR3, as DNA: TGTGCCTGGAGTGTAATTAGCTACGAGCAGTACTTC. This sequence encodes CAWSVISYEQYF.

This clonotype was recorded many times. J is TRBJ2-5 and V is TRBV5-6; the D is unclear. With 4 bases removed from V and 2 bases from J, the gap between germline ends came to 9 bases. Germline V gives CDR1 SGHDT, CDR2 YYEEEE. The CDR3 totals 13 residues. Here the CDR3 reads CASSLQQQETQYF. The CDR3 DNA sequence: TGTGCCAGCAGCCTCCAGCAACAAGAGACCCAGTACTTC.

This clonotype was seen many times. The chain uses TRBV5-1 and TRBJ1-5, with D possibly TRBD1 on 5 matching bases. CDR1 is SGHRS, CDR2 YFSETQ, per germline. The CDR3 spans 16 residues. V was pared by 0 bases and J by 9 bases, with 19 bases between. CDR3 protein: CASSLGTGTPIGPQHF. The CDR3 DNA reads TGCGCCAGCAGCTTGGGTACCGGGACCCCTATCGGGCCCCAGCATTTT.

This clonotype was counted ten times or more. This chain links TRBV29-1 with TRBJ1-3; no definite D call. The germline V gene has CDR1 SQVTM and CDR2 ANQGSEA. V lost 0 bases and J 2 bases, leaving 11 bases between the germline ends. This CDR3 has 15 amino acids. CDR3 nucleotide sequence: TGCAGCGTTGAAGACGGTGGGGTGGCTGGAAACACCATATATTTT. It yields the protein CSVEDGGVAGNTIYF.

This clonotype was observed many times. The V and J genes are TRBV7-6 and TRBJ1-5, with D hard to call. The CDR3 length is 15 residues. V was shortened by 1 base and J by 0 bases, with 7 bases between the two germline ends. Germline-derived CDR1 and CDR2 are SGHVS and FNYEAQ. CDR3: CASSLGGNSNQPQHF. The CDR3, as DNA: TGTGCCAGCAGCTTAGGGGGTAATAGCAATCAGCCCCAGCATTTT. The whole variable domain, remainder taken from reference TRBV7-6 and TRBJ1-5, is GAGVSQSPRYKVTKRGQDVALRCDPISGHVSLYWYRQALGQGPEFLTYFNYEAQQDKSGLPNDRFSAERPEGSISTLTIQRTEQRDSAMYRCASSLGGNSNQPQHFGDGTRLSIL.

This clonotype was recorded at least ten times. Relative to the germline gene, one junction end is altered; a read error may explain this. CDR3 sequence reads: CASSLGGRQETQYF. CDR3 bases: TGTGCTAGCAGCTTAGGAGGCAGGCAAGAGACCCAGTACTTC. The chain combines TRBV7-7 with TRBJ2-5, with a weak D call TRBD2 (5 bases). This CDR3 has 14 residues. Germline CDR1 SSHAT, CDR2 FNYEAQ (reference sequence).

This clonotype appeared many times. The rearrangement uses TRBV7-6 and TRBJ2-1; 10 bases fit TRBD2. The CDR3 extends over 16 amino acids. V lost 1 base to trimming and J lost 7 bases; unmatched junction nucleotides: 7. The germline gives CDR1 SGHVS, CDR2 FNYEAQ. The CDR3: CASSLGASGGHNEQFF. DNA of the CDR3: TGTGCCAGCAGCTTAGGGGCTAGCGGGGGCCATAATGAGCAGTTCTTC.

This clonotype was observed at least ten times. V is TRBV5-1 and J is TRBJ2-2, with TRBD2 matching 8 bases. J was trimmed by 5 bases and V by 4 bases; bases with no gene match: 7. The CDR3 extends over 15 amino acids. Germline CDR1 SGHRS, CDR2 YFSETQ. DNA for the CDR3: TGCGCCAGCAGCGTCGGGGGGGCCTGGACCGGGGAGCTGTTTTTT. Translating gives CASSVGGAWTGELFF. The complete variable domain, with remaining parts taken from reference TRBV5-1 and TRBJ2-2, reads KAGVTQTPRYLIKTRGQQVTLSCSPISGHRSVSWYQQTPGQGLQFLFEYFSETQRNKGNFPGRFSGRQFSNSRSEMNVSTLELGDSALYLCASSVGGAWTGELFFGEGSRLTVL.

This clonotype was found many times. This rearrangement joins TRBV20-1 to TRBJ1-3, with D perhaps matching TRBD1 (5 bases). Germline loops: CDR1 DFQATT, CDR2 SNEGSKA (reference sequence). V was cut by 1 base and J by 4 bases, with 14 bases left in between. CDR3 length: 15 residues. In nucleotides, the CDR3 is TGCAGTGCTAGAGCGGCCGGGACCGGCGGAAACACCATATATTTT. Residues: CSARAAGTGGNTIYF.

This clonotype has at least ten counts. Relative to the germline gene, one junction end is altered; a read error may explain this. This rearrangement joins TRBV20-1 to TRBJ1-3; D unclear. The CDR3 is 13 amino acids. Germline CDR1 is DFQATT and CDR2 is SNEGSKA (reference sequence). DNA for the CDR3: TGCAGTGCTCGAGACCCGGGGGGAAACACCATATATTTT. Protein sequence: CSARDPGGNTIYF.

This clonotype was counted many times. The chain employs TRBV5-1 and TRBJ1-2; the D gene is possibly TRBD1 (5 bases). This CDR3 is built from 13 residues. The germline CDR1 and CDR2 sequences are SGHRS and YFSETQ. With 4 bases removed from V and 8 bases from J, the gap between germline ends came to 15 bases. CDR3 loop: CASSPEGIGGYTF. The CDR3 coding sequence is TGCGCCAGCAGCCCTGAGGGGATTGGCGGCTACACCTTC.

For the CDR3, the DNA is TGCGCCAGCAGCGACCGGTACACGCAAGAGACCCAGTACTTC. This encodes CASSDRYTQETQYF. This rearrangement joins TRBV5-1 to TRBJ2-5; no definite D call. Per germline, CDR1 SGHRS and CDR2 YFSETQ. The CDR3 spans 14 residues. Trimming took off 4 bases at V and 2 bases at J, with 12 bases between the two ends.

This clonotype was detected ten times or more. The rearrangement uses TRBV10-1 and TRBJ2-1; 7 positions agree with TRBD2. The V gene end was trimmed by 6 bases and the J gene end by 5 bases; junction bases not matched to a gene: 4. The CDR3 loop spans 13 amino acids. Germline V gene lookup returns CDR1 WNHNN and CDR2 SYGVQD (reference sequence). The CDR3 reads CASSAGGNNEQFF. The CDR3 DNA reads as TGCGCCAGCAGCGCCGGGGGGAACAATGAGCAGTTCTTC.

The chain uses TRBV5-4 and TRBJ2-7; 12 nucleotides agree with TRBD2. The CDR3 consists of 16 residues. CDR1 is SGHNT, CDR2 YYREEE, per germline (reference sequence). CDR3 region: CASSFMTSGGPYERYV. The CDR3 DNA reads as TGTGCCAGCAGTTTTATGACTAGCGGGGGACCCTACGAGCGGTACGTC.

This clonotype was observed at least ten times. The rearrangement joins TRBV12-3 or TRBV12-4 to TRBJ1-1, with 11 bases aligning to TRBD1. The CDR3 spans 14 residues. V trimming: 7 bases; J trimming: 8 bases; junction bases outside the gene matches: 9. In nucleotides, the CDR3 is TGTGCCAGCATTCGGACAGGGGGCTGGACGGAAGCTTTCTTT. This codes for CASIRTGGWTEAFF.

This clonotype was seen repeatedly, ten times or more. The CDR3: CASNRAYNSPLHF. CDR3 in DNA: TGTGCCAGTAACCGAGCCTATAATTCACCCCTCCACTTT. This chain connects TRBV19 to TRBJ1-6; no clear D. CDR1 and CDR2 from the germline V gene are LNHDA and SQIVND (reference sequence). The CDR3 covers 13 residues. V was trimmed by 7 bases and J by 2 bases, leaving 6 bases between them.